This T cell receptor (beta chain) appears in the sequencing data of a study of blood T cell repertoires in COVID-19 (dated by TCRdb to 2020 to 2022). Regarding the complete study: Samples from collaborators originated in the United States, Italy and Spain and spanned both the acute and convalescent phases of COVID-19. The prospective study material was composed of cDNA or gDNA derived from T cells, B-cell-depleted T cells, or PBMCs. The dataset comprised deeply sampled blood TCRbeta repertoires from subjects exposed to, actively infected with, or recovered from COVID-19. A freely available public database, intended as a resource for researchers studying the immune response to SARS-CoV-2, is where the repertoires were released. The samples were drawn from two sources: the first 160 participants of the ongoing ImmuneRACE study, and 1,000 to 1,500 subjects contributed by 6 global collaborators. Nearly every sample came with metadata listing a de-identified subject ID, COVID-19 status, age in years and sex. Where HLA class I and class II types were available, the types were taken from metadata supplied by the sample provider, not from assay-based typing. General conclusions and limits of the study: How much clinical and demographic metadata was included differed by source and by participant, and the metadata was provided uncurated.

The collaborating institutions used their own protocols to collect whole blood in K2EDTA tubes. Collaborator samples were shipped for TCRbeta analysis as frozen whole blood, isolated PBMCs, or DNA extracted from either sample type. TCRbeta CDR3 regions were amplified from genomic DNA by means of the immunoSEQ Assay, a bias-controlled multiplex PCR. Regarding the original processing steps: Nucleated cell counts per sample were estimated from amplification of reference gene primers within the assay. Sequence reads were collapsed and filtered to measure the absolute abundance of every unique TCRbeta CDR3 rearrangement. For each sample, productive Simpson clonality was calculated as the square root of Simpson's diversity index over productive rearrangements. TCRdb took over this immuneACCESS table, retaining in-frame rearrangements with V and J assigned. Such tables are incomplete; in checked studies, under half of the missing clones stem from an unresolved V gene, and the remainder is unexplained. The V and J calls and clone size were taken over from that table, and D and trimming were inferred from the DNA. The sample table shows tens of thousands of clones, and around 76% are seen once. The top ten constitute roughly 15% of the sample.

The germline ends are 13 bases apart after V is trimmed by 4 bases and J by 3 bases. Measured from the cysteine to the phenylalanine, the CDR3 is 14 residues long. Kept here is only the CDR3 DNA, which spans 42 bases and is read in frame from base 1. CDR1 is given as SGHRS and CDR2 as YFSETQ, both from the germline V gene. Worth noting for this clone: Its antigen remains undetermined. Base quality data are lacking; no much larger clone is found one base away.

The sample was peripheral blood. This chain joins TRBV5-1 to TRBJ1-1; the D gene is perhaps TRBD1, on 6 matching bases. The clonotype was recovered from a human donor in a cohort sampled during active COVID-19. The encoded CDR3 is CASSPGQRYTEAFF. The nucleotide sequence reads as follows: TGCGCCAGCAGCCCCGGACAGCGCTACACTGAAGCTTTCTTT. The reference TRBV5-1 and TRBJ1-1 proteins fill in what lies around the CDR3, so the full variable domain reads KAGVTQTPRYLIKTRGQQVTLSCSPISGHRSVSWYQQTPGQGLQFLFEYFSETQRNKGNFPGRFSGRQFSNSRSEMNVSTLELGDSALYLCASSPGQRYTEAFFGQGTRLTVV.